Listed here are 18 T cell receptor beta chains from one sample, sequenced in a study of cytomegalovirus exposure and HLA in healthy donors. The PCR had 60 Vbeta and 13 Jbeta primers. This table comes from immunoSEQ multiplex PCR, and its TCRdb copy is limited to in-frame clones, with some not included. The table includes about 93,000 clones, about 80% detected once. What was sequenced was PBMCs. These receptor sequences come from a man aged 25-40 years in good health and CMV-seronegative.

A few counts support this clone. This rearrangement joins TRBV15 to TRBJ2-5; D call uncertain. Germline V gives CDR1 LNHNV, CDR2 YYDKDF (reference sequence). The CDR3 covers 14 residues. Deletions cut 4 bases from V and 1 base from J, with 10 bases between. The CDR3 DNA reads TGTGCCACCAGCATTCTACGGAGCCAAGAGACCCAGTACTTC. Its translation is CATSILRSQETQYF.

The CDR3 DNA reads TGTGCCAGCAGACCCCCCGGACTTTCTGGAAACACCATATATTTT. Translated, it gives CASRPPGLSGNTIYF. V usage is TRBV6-1 and J usage is TRBJ1-3; D is ambiguous. Trimming removed 6 bases at V and 1 base at J, with 13 bases between. There are 15 residues in the CDR3. Germline CDR1 and CDR2: MNHNS and SASEGT.

This chain links TRBV7-7 with TRBJ2-2; the match to TRBD2 covers 8 bases. V shed 2 bases and J 4 bases; nucleotides not matched to a gene: 9. CDR1 and CDR2 from the germline V gene are SSHAT and FNYEAQ (reference sequence). The length of the CDR3 is 17 residues. The CDR3 DNA is TGTGCCAGCAGCTTAACGTCATCCGGGGGGGCCACCGGGGAGCTGTTTTTT. Protein sequence: CASSLTSSGGATGELFF.

V gene TRBV15 combines with J gene TRBJ2-1; D possibly corresponds to TRBD2 (6 bases). With 6 bases removed from V and 4 bases from J, the gap between germline ends came to 10 bases. This CDR3 region has 13 residues. Germline V gene lookup returns CDR1 LNHNV and CDR2 YYDKDF (reference sequence). The CDR3 DNA reads TGTGCCACCAGGAATGGGGGGTACAATGAGCAGTTCTTC. Protein: CATRNGGYNEQFF. Using reference TRBV15 and TRBJ2-1 for the parts outside the CDR3, the full variable domain is DAMVIQNPRYQVTQFGKPVTLSCSQTLNHNVMYWYQQKSSQAPKLLFHYYDKDFNNEADTPDNFQSRRPNTSFCFLDIRSPGLGDTAMYLCATRNGGYNEQFFGPGTRLTVL.

This chain uses TRBV1 with TRBJ2-2; TRBD2, the table's D call, lacks a check against the DNA. TRBV1 represents a pseudogene. CDR3 size: 19 residues. The CDR3 region is CTSSDGTSGVFANTGELFF. DNA of the CDR3: TGCACCAGCAGCGATGGGACTAGCGGGGTGTTCGCGAACACCGGGGAGCTGTTTTTT.

The table lists this clone with a count of one. A junction end diverges from the germline sequence, so it may reflect a read error. CDR3 in DNA: TGCACCAGCAGCCTCGCGAGGGGGAATGGGGGAGATGGCTACACCTTC. Protein sequence: CTSSLARGNGGDGYTF. The rearrangement joins TRBV4-1 to TRBJ1-2; D possibly corresponds to TRBD1 (6 bases). CDR1 and CDR2 from the germline V gene are MGHRA and YSYEKL. CDR3 length: 16 residues.

The chain combines TRBV7-9 with TRBJ2-2, with a weak D call TRBD2 (5 bases). This CDR3 has 15 residues. CDR1 and CDR2 from the germline V gene are SEHNR and FQNEAQ (reference sequence). The V end was cut by 6 bases, the J end by 1 base, with 12 bases between. DNA for the CDR3: TGTGCCAGCAGAAGCCCCGCGGGGAACACCGGGGAGCTGTTTTTT. This encodes CASRSPAGNTGELFF.

The rearrangement links TRBV4-1 to TRBJ1-3, with D tentatively TRBD1 (5 bases). The germline V gene has CDR1 MGHRA and CDR2 YSYEKL. This CDR3 region has 17 residues. The V end was cut by 2 bases, the J end by 4 bases, with 18 bases between. CDR3 sequence reads: CASSQTIPGLPGNTIYF. In DNA, the CDR3 is TGCGCCAGCAGCCAAACCATACCGGGACTACCAGGAAACACCATATATTTT.

This clone was seen once. The junction departs from the called germline gene at one end, perhaps through a read error. The chain recombines TRBV5-1 with TRBJ2-1; D might be TRBD2 (5 bases). CDR1 is SGHRS, CDR2 YFSETQ, per germline. This CDR3 has 15 amino acids. The chain's CDR3 is CASSFLRVGYDEQFF. Written as DNA, the CDR3 is TGCGCCAGCAGCTTCTTGAGGGTAGGCTACGATGAGCAGTTCTTC.

V usage is TRBV9 and J usage is TRBJ1-1; 7 nucleotides align to TRBD1. The CDR3 sequence is 15 residues long. Germline V gene sequence: CDR1 SGDLS, CDR2 YYNGEE. Losses at the gene ends were 0 bases for V and 0 bases for J; bases not matched to a gene: 2. Here the CDR3 reads CASSVGGTVNTEAFF. The CDR3 coding sequence is TGTGCCAGCAGCGTAGGTGGGACAGTGAACACTGAAGCTTTCTTT.

The chain is built from TRBV29-1 and TRBJ1-1; a possible D gene is TRBD1 (5 bases). CDR1 and CDR2 (germline): SQVTM, ANQGSEA. V lost 7 bases and J 3 bases, leaving 18 bases between the germline ends. The CDR3 totals 14 residues. The CDR3 DNA reads TGCAGCGCTTGGGGGGGTGGGGGACACACTGAAGCTTTCTTT. Residues: CSAWGGGGHTEAFF.

This sequence joins TRBV18 and TRBJ1-5, with a weak D call TRBD1 (5 bases). V was cut by 6 bases and J by 1 base, with 13 bases left in between. Germline CDR1 and CDR2: KGHSH and LQKENI. The CDR3 consists of 15 residues. The DNA of the CDR3 is TGTGCCAGCTCTCTCAGGGTACAGAGCAATCAGCCCCAGCATTTT. Encoded protein: CASSLRVQSNQPQHF.

This clone has a single count. The chain carries TRBV27 and TRBJ1-2; 7 positions agree with TRBD1. There are 15 residues in the CDR3. The junction had 7 bases not matched to a gene; V was cut back by 5 bases and J by 1 base. Germline values: CDR1 MNHEY, CDR2 SMNVEV (reference sequence). DNA of the CDR3: TGTGCCAGCAGTCCCATAGGGGGCGATAACTATGGCTACACCTTC. It translates to CASSPIGGDNYGYTF.

This clone occurred once. The rearrangement joins TRBV13 to TRBJ1-1; no definite D call. The germline gives CDR1 PRHDT, CDR2 FYEKMQ (reference sequence). V lost 5 bases, J lost 1 base, and 8 bases lay in between. The CDR3 contains 13 residues. CDR3 nucleotide sequence: TGTGCCAGCAGCCTATTCTCGAACACTGAAGCTTTCTTT. As protein: CASSLFSNTEAFF.

This chain joins TRBV28 and TRBJ2-2; 7 bases align to TRBD1. Germline CDR1 and CDR2: MDHEN and SYDVKM. The length of the CDR3 is 14 residues. V lost 7 bases to trimming and J lost 0 bases; unmatched junction nucleotides: 2. Written as DNA, the CDR3 is TGTGCCAGCAAACAGGGGACGAACACCGGGGAGCTGTTTTTT. Its translation: CASKQGTNTGELFF.

This chain uses TRBV6-4 with TRBJ2-3; TRBD2 matches 8 bases. The CDR3 has 16 amino acids. Germline V gene lookup returns CDR1 MRHNA and CDR2 SNTAGT. The J segment lost 2 bases and the V segment lost 5 bases, leaving 9 bases of the junction unmatched. CDR3 amino acids: CASSPLAGISTDTQYF. CDR3 in DNA: TGTGCCAGCAGTCCATTAGCGGGGATATCCACAGATACGCAGTATTTT.

V and J are TRBV6-1 and TRBJ2-7; the match to TRBD1 covers 7 bases. Germline V gene lookup returns CDR1 MNHNS and CDR2 SASEGT. There are 13 residues in the CDR3. V shed 6 bases, J shed 1 base, and the junction held 3 bases outside the gene matches. The CDR3 DNA reads TGTGCCAGCAGAGGGGACAGATCCTACGAGCAGTACGTC. This codes for CASRGDRSYEQYV.

The rearrangement links TRBV5-8 to TRBJ2-4; tentatively, D is TRBD1 (5 bases). Germline V gene sequence: CDR1 SGHTS, CDR2 YDEGEE. V was pared by 1 base and J by 7 bases, with 15 bases between. This CDR3 region has 15 residues. In DNA form, the CDR3 reads TGTGCCAGCAGCTTGTCCGCAGGGCAAATGAACATTCAGTACTTC. It encodes CASSLSAGQMNIQYF.